These 20 T cell receptor beta chains came from one sample sequenced in a study of blood T cell repertoires in COVID-19. The table came from immunoSEQ multiplex PCR; TCRdb's copy has only in-frame clones and leaves some out. In the table there are about 180,000 clones, 80% to 90% of which are singletons. The sequencing input was peripheral blood. The receptor set was obtained from a man aged 55 to 70 with acute or convalescent COVID-19.

The gene calls are TRBV7-9 and TRBJ1-1; possibly TRBD1 for D (5 bases). Germline V CDR1 and CDR2: SEHNR, FQNEAQ (reference sequence). CDR3 length: 14 amino acids. V lost 1 base and J lost 0, with 6 bases in between. CDR3 protein: CASSLVQVNTEAFF. CDR3 nucleotides: TGTGCCAGCAGCTTAGTACAGGTGAACACTGAAGCTTTCTTT.

This clone was observed a few times. The chain uses TRBV7-9 and TRBJ2-1, with 14 bases fitting TRBD2. The germline CDR1 and CDR2 sequences are SEHNR and FQNEAQ (reference sequence). This CDR3 contains 15 residues. V lost 5 bases and J lost 6; bases outside the gene matches: 3. In DNA, the CDR3 is TGTGCCAGCAGCCCCGGGACTAGCGGGAGCAATGAGCAGTTCTTC. As protein: CASSPGTSGSNEQFF.

The chain carries TRBV27 and TRBJ2-7; TRBD2 aligns across 8 bases. The J segment lost 3 bases and the V segment lost 11 bases, leaving 3 bases of the junction unmatched. The V gene's germline CDR1 is MNHEY and CDR2 SMNVEV (reference sequence). This CDR3 is built from 11 residues. The CDR3 is CAAGGDYEQYF. The CDR3 nucleotides read TGTGCCGCGGGGGGAGACTACGAGCAGTACTTC.

The chain recombines TRBV3-1 (or the pseudogene TRBV3-2) with TRBJ1-2, with D unclear. The CDR3 runs 13 residues. Trimming left V 4 bases short and J 4 bases short, with 10 bases between. The germline gives CDR1 LGHDT, CDR2 YNNKEL (reference sequence). Here the CDR3 DNA reads TGTGCCAGCAGCCGCGGCCTGCGCTATGGCTACACCTTC. Protein product: CASSRGLRYGYTF.

This chain joins TRBV7-2 and TRBJ1-1; D unresolved. Germline values: CDR1 SGHTA, CDR2 FQGNSA. Trimming took 1 base from V and 1 from J, leaving 10 bases between them. The CDR3 contains 15 residues. The CDR3 loop reads CASSLVRERNTEAFF. CDR3 DNA: TGTGCCAGCAGCTTAGTGAGGGAGCGGAACACTGAAGCTTTCTTT.

The chain recombines TRBV30 with TRBJ1-6; 9 bases line up with TRBD1. This CDR3 has 15 residues. Trimming at V came to 1 base and at J to 4 bases, leaving 2 bases not matched to a gene. The germline V gene has CDR1 GTSNPN and CDR2 SVGIG (reference sequence). The DNA of the CDR3 is TGTGCCTGGAGTGCGACAGGGGGTTATAATTCACCCCTCCACTTT. It specifies CAWSATGGYNSPLHF.

This clone was seen just once. The rearrangement uses TRBV4-3 and TRBJ2-5; 14 bases agree with TRBD2. Germline V gives CDR1 LGHNA, CDR2 YSLEER. The CDR3 runs to 16 residues. V shed 0 bases and J 7 bases; nucleotides not matched to a gene: 4. As DNA, the CDR3 is TGCGCCAGCAGCCAAGATTCCGGGACTAGCGGGAGGACCCAGTACTTC. Translated, it gives CASSQDSGTSGRTQYF.

V is TRBV28 and J is TRBJ1-2, with 7 bases that match TRBD1. Germline V gives CDR1 MDHEN, CDR2 SYDVKM. Trimming cost V 2 bases and J 4 bases; bases outside gene matches: 4. The CDR3 extends over 14 amino acids. In nucleotides, the CDR3 is TGTGCCAGCAGTTTAAAAGGGACAGTCTATGGCTACACCTTC. Translated, it gives CASSLKGTVYGYTF.

The chain is built from TRBV5-1 and TRBJ2-3; 10 bases match TRBD2. The CDR3 contains 14 residues. Germline values: CDR1 SGHRS, CDR2 YFSETQ. The J segment lost 5 bases and the V segment lost 4 bases, leaving 4 bases of the junction unmatched. CDR3 sequence: CASSSGRAGDTQYF. In DNA form, the CDR3 reads TGCGCCAGCAGCAGCGGGAGGGCAGGAGATACGCAGTATTTT.

This clone appeared a few times. The rearrangement links TRBV4-3 to TRBJ2-5, with D perhaps matching TRBD2 (7 bases). From germline, CDR1 is LGHNA and CDR2 YSLEER. Trimming removed 1 base at V and 1 base at J, with 16 bases between. CDR3 size: 17 residues. CDR3 in DNA: TGCGCCAGCAGCCAAGGGGGGGGCCGACTAGGCCAAGAGACCCAGTACTTC. Its protein product is CASSQGGGRLGQETQYF.

This clone was counted a few times. This chain uses TRBV7-8 with TRBJ2-1; D is possibly TRBD2 (6 bases). The germline V gene encodes CDR1 SGHVS and CDR2 FQNEAQ. This CDR3 has 15 amino acids. Trimming stripped 3 bases from V and 0 bases from J, with 9 bases between. The CDR3 DNA reads TGTGCCAGCAGCTTTTTGACTAGCTCCTACAATGAGCAGTTCTTC. This gives the protein CASSFLTSSYNEQFF.

The V and J genes are TRBV4-1 and TRBJ2-1; TRBD1 aligns across 9 bases. V lost 0 bases to trimming and J lost 5 bases; unmatched junction nucleotides: 11. Germline CDR1 MGHRA, CDR2 YSYEKL. The CDR3 is made up of 18 amino acids. The CDR3 DNA is TGCGCCAGCAGCCAAGAAAGAGGCGGGACAGGGCGGGACAATGAGCAGTTCTTC. Protein product: CASSQERGGTGRDNEQFF.

The chain couples TRBV4-1 to TRBJ2-3; TRBD2 is a possible D gene (5 bases). Per the germline V gene, CDR1 is MGHRA and CDR2 is YSYEKL. Trimming shortened V by 4 bases and J by 2 bases, and 13 bases separated the two germline ends. This CDR3 contains 15 residues. The CDR3 DNA sequence: TGCGCCAGCAGCCCTATCTATAGCGACACAGATACGCAGTATTTT. This encodes CASSPIYSDTDTQYF.

V usage is TRBV6-6 and J usage is TRBJ2-5; no firm D call. The germline gives CDR1 MNHNY, CDR2 SVGAGI (reference sequence). The CDR3 is 12 amino acids. Trimming cost V 4 bases and J 5 bases, with 8 bases left between them. The CDR3 sequence: CASSFPLETQYF. CDR3 bases: TGTGCCAGCAGTTTTCCCCTGGAGACCCAGTACTTC.

This chain joins TRBV19 and TRBJ1-6; D uncertain. Germline loops: CDR1 LNHDA, CDR2 SQIVND (reference sequence). The CDR3 covers 15 residues. Trimming pared 5 bases from V and 6 bases from J, leaving 14 bases between. Here the CDR3 DNA reads TGTGCCAGTAGTTATCCGACAAGCCCTAATTCACCCCTCCACTTT. Translated, it gives CASSYPTSPNSPLHF.

Comments on this clone: The junction differs from germline at one of its ends, possibly a read error. J is TRBJ2-1 and V is TRBV18; 9 nucleotides line up with TRBD1. CDR1 KGHSH and CDR2 LQKENI come from the germline V gene. The CDR3 is 12 residues long. CDR3: CASSQPGQGRLF. The CDR3 DNA is TGTGCCAGCTCTCAGCCGGGACAGGGCCGTCTCTTC.

CDR3 region: CASSPWASRGPNEQFF. The CDR3 DNA reads as TGTGCCAGCAGCCCCTGGGCTAGCCGAGGACCCAATGAGCAGTTCTTC. The chain recombines TRBV7-8 with TRBJ2-1; tentatively, D is TRBD2 (5 bases). This CDR3 comprises 16 residues. V lost 5 bases, J lost 6 bases, and 20 bases lay in between. CDR1 and CDR2 (germline): SGHVS, FQNEAQ.

The chain combines TRBV4-3 with TRBJ1-5, with 9 bases fitting TRBD1. The V gene's germline CDR1 is LGHNA and CDR2 YSLEER. This CDR3 has 15 residues. Unmatched junction bases numbered 1, after V lost 0 bases and J lost 4 bases. The CDR3 DNA sequence: TGCGCCAGCAGCCAAGAAGGGACAGGGAATCAGCCCCAGCATTTT. Translated, it gives CASSQEGTGNQPQHF.

The gene calls are TRBV3-1 (or the pseudogene TRBV3-2) and TRBJ2-7; 7 bases are a match to TRBD2. V trimming: 6 bases; J trimming: 6 bases; junction bases outside the gene matches: 11. The CDR3 spans 14 residues. Germline CDR1 is LGHDT and CDR2 is YNNKEL (reference sequence). The CDR3 DNA is TGTGCCAGCAGTCCGACTAGCTCTTCTCTCGAGCAGTACTTC. It yields the protein CASSPTSSSLEQYF.

The chain carries TRBV9 and TRBJ2-7, with 8 bases fitting TRBD2. This CDR3 is built from 15 residues. Germline trimming cut 0 bases from V and 1 base from J; bases unmatched to any gene: 3. The germline V gene encodes CDR1 SGDLS and CDR2 YYNGEE. CDR3 amino acids: CASSVGGGQSYEQYF. DNA of the CDR3: TGTGCCAGCAGCGTAGGCGGGGGGCAATCCTACGAGCAGTACTTC.